The TCR beta chain under discussion was sequenced for a study of T cells in women clearing cervical HPV infection. Study as a whole: HLA type stays a possible confounder, typing being limited.

The germline CDR1 and CDR2 sequences are SGHRS and YFSETQ. V was clipped by 4 bases and J by 0 bases; unmatched bases: 4. This CDR3 has 16 amino acids. All donors had a single incident cervical HPV16 infection, not prevalent. Study observations and caveats: Richness plus V gene abundances separated cases from controls with AUC about 0.8.

Average input was about 1,200 ng genomic DNA for immunoSEQ TCR beta CDR3 amplification. The table came from immunoSEQ multiplex PCR; TCRdb's copy has only in-frame clones and leaves some out. There are about 29,000 clones in the sample, with 2.8% held by the top ten. Comments on this clone: Its cognate antigen is unknown. The CDR3 is cut off 3 residues early in the read; its end comes from the germline J gene.

This sequence originates from a woman aged 18-70 years with a cervical HPV16 infection that either progressed to CIN3+ or cleared (not recorded which). Sequences were obtained from blood buffy coat. This chain connects TRBV5-1 to TRBJ2-3; TRBD2 agrees at 11 bases. The part of the CDR3 DNA that was read is TGCGCCAGCAGCCGGGGGACTAGCGGTAGCACAGATACG. This translates into CASSRGTSGSTDT. In full, the CDR3 is CASSRGTSGSTDTQYF.